This T cell receptor beta chain was recovered during a study of control samples from healthy donors and cancer patients. Some clones are missing from TCRdb's copy, which holds only in-frame ones; the method was immunoSEQ multiplex PCR. The sample has tens of thousands of clones, around 78% seen once. The origin of this receptor is a man aged 55 to 69 in good health. The specimen was blood.

This CDR3 reads CASSHHPVELDYGYTF. DNA of the CDR3: TGCGCCAGCAGCCACCACCCGGTTGAGTTGGACTATGGCTACACCTTC. The chain employs TRBV4-3 and TRBJ1-2; D gene uncertain. V lost 3 bases to trimming and J lost 3 bases, with 17 bases between them. This CDR3 is built from 16 residues. CDR1 and CDR2 from the germline V gene are LGHNA and YSLEER.